This TCR beta chain was identified during a study of HIV-infected patients and healthy controls. TCRdb ran MiXCR on the 5' RACE reads and lists one entry per CDR3 protein. The table has under 70,000 distinct CDR3 sequences, over 15% seen once. There are a few counts of this clonotype. Trimming cost V 3 bases and J 6 bases; bases outside gene matches: 7. The length of the CDR3 is 16 residues. The germline gives CDR1 ENHRY, CDR2 SYGVKD. The receptor was derived from a human donor in good health. The rearrangement joins TRBV10-3 to TRBJ1-6; 8 nucleotides match TRBD1. Material: CD4+ T cells from blood. The CDR3 reads CAISENLGQANSPLHF. Here the CDR3 DNA reads TGTGCCATCAGTGAAAATCTGGGACAGGCTAATTCACCCCTCCACTTT.